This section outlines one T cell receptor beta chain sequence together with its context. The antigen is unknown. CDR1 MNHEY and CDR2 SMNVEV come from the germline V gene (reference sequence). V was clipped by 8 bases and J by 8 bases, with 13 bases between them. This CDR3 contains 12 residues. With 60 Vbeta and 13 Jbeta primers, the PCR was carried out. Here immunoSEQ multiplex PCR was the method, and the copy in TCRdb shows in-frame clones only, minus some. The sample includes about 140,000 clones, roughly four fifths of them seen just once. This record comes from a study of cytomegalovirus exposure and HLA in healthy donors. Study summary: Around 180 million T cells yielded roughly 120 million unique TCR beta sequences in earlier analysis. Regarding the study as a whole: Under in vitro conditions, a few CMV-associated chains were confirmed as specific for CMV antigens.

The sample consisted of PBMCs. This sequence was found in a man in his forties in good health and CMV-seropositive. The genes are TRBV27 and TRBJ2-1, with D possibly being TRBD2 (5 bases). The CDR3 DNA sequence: TGTGCCAGCGCCGCGGTGGAGGATGAGCAGTTCTTC. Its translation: CASAAVEDEQFF.